The 23 T cell receptor beta chains in this list originate from one sample, sequenced in a study of early T cells in non-severe SARS-CoV-2 infection. Via MiXCR, TCRdb re-called the 5' RACE reads, giving one row per CDR3 protein. Altogether about 52,000 distinct CDR3 sequences are present, approximately 11% being singletons, with the ten largest covering 13%. Sequencing was done on a sample of whole blood. The origin of the receptors is an adult who was a healthcare worker with PCR-confirmed SARS-CoV-2 infection or an uninfected control (not recorded which).

This clonotype was counted ten times or more. The genes are TRBV24-1 and TRBJ2-7; 7 bases align to TRBD1. CDR3 length: 13 amino acids. CDR1 and CDR2 from the germline V gene are KGHDR and SFDVKD. Germline trimming cut 12 bases from V and 4 bases from J; bases unmatched to any gene: 11. CDR3 sequence (DNA): TGTGCCCCGCACCCGGGACAGAGGTACGAGCAGTACTTC. It codes for CAPHPGQRYEQYF.

This clonotype was seen at least ten times. The chain has TRBV9 and TRBJ1-4; D unresolved. V shed 3 bases and J shed 5 bases, with 14 bases lying between them. This CDR3 spans 15 amino acids. The germline V gene has CDR1 SGDLS and CDR2 YYNGEE. CDR3 residues: CASSAEPHENEKLFF. In DNA form, the CDR3 reads TGTGCCAGCAGCGCCGAACCGCACGAGAATGAAAAACTGTTTTTT. The entire variable domain, with the rest obtained from reference TRBV9 and TRBJ1-4, is as follows: DSGVTQTPKHLITATGQRVTLRCSPRSGDLSVYWYQQSLDQGLQFLIQYYNGEERAKGNILERFSAQQFPDLHSELNLSSLELGDSALYFCASSAEPHENEKLFFGSGTQLSVL.

This clonotype was observed many times. The V call is TRBV3-1, the J call TRBJ1-5, with a weak D call TRBD1 (5 bases). Per germline, CDR1 LGHDT and CDR2 YNNKEL (reference sequence). V shed 1 base and J shed 8 bases, with 9 bases lying between them. The CDR3 is 13 residues long. The CDR3 coding sequence is TGTGCCAGCAGCCAAGGGGGCAGAAAGCCCCAGCATTTT. It encodes CASSQGGRKPQHF.

This clonotype was seen only a few times. V gene TRBV7-9 combines with J gene TRBJ2-7, with D possibly matching TRBD2 (5 bases). Germline CDR1 is SEHNR and CDR2 is FQNEAQ (reference sequence). Trimming cost V 5 bases and J 3 bases, with 14 bases left between them. The CDR3 is made up of 14 amino acids. For the CDR3, the DNA is TGTGCCAGCAGCGTCGGCCCCGGGAACTACGAGCAGTACTTC. Translating it yields CASSVGPGNYEQYF.

This clonotype was seen ten or more times. The chain employs TRBV2 and TRBJ1-3, with TRBD1 identical over 7 bases. CDR3 length: 15 amino acids. Germline CDR1 is SNHLY and CDR2 is FYNNEI. The ends lost 6 bases at V and 12 bases at J; junction bases unmatched: 17. CDR3 nucleotides: TGTGCCAGCAGCCAGGGACAGCCCTTACGGAGAGACATATATTTT. Translating it yields CASSQGQPLRRDIYF.

The gene calls are TRBV7-3 and TRBJ2-5; possibly TRBD2 for D (5 bases). CDR3 size: 14 residues. The germline gives CDR1 SGHTA, CDR2 FQGTGA. With 5 bases removed from V and 2 bases from J, the gap between germline ends came to 12 bases. The CDR3 sequence: CASSPAGGQETQYF. CDR3 coding DNA: TGTGCCAGCAGCCCGGCGGGCGGACAAGAGACCCAGTACTTC.

There are many counts of this clonotype. This chain connects TRBV12-3 or TRBV12-4 to TRBJ2-1; D remains ambiguous. V lost 3 bases and J lost 13, with 22 bases in between. The length of the CDR3 is 15 residues. CDR3 in amino acids: CASSFGIGAFDSQFF. The CDR3, as DNA: TGTGCCAGCAGTTTTGGAATAGGTGCCTTCGATAGTCAGTTCTTC.

This clonotype was detected only a few times. Compared with germline, one end of the junction differs, possibly owing to a read error. This sequence joins TRBV5-6 and TRBJ2-3; 12 positions agree with TRBD1. Looked up from germline, CDR1 is SGHDT and CDR2 is YYEEEE. The CDR3 consists of 12 residues. The DNA for the CDR3 is TGTGCCAGCAGCTGGTCGGGACAGGGGGCGCATTTT. As protein: CASSWSGQGAHF.

This chain uses TRBV19 with TRBJ1-5; no reliable D call. There are 14 residues in the CDR3. V dropped 6 bases and J dropped 2 bases, with 11 bases sitting between them. The germline V gene has CDR1 LNHDA and CDR2 SQIVND (reference sequence). The CDR3 sequence is CASSLGWGNQPQHF. The CDR3 DNA reads TGTGCCAGTAGCCTGGGCTGGGGCAATCAGCCCCAGCATTTT.

This clonotype has at least ten counts. The genes are TRBV7-9 and TRBJ2-6; D unresolved. Germline assignment: CDR1 SEHNR and CDR2 FQNEAQ (reference sequence). The CDR3 has 13 amino acids. V was cut by 3 bases and J by 2 bases, with 2 bases left in between. For the CDR3, the DNA is TGTGCCAGCAGCTTTGCTGGGGCCAACGTCCTGACTTTC. It codes for CASSFAGANVLTF.

The gene calls are TRBV20-1 and TRBJ1-2; perhaps TRBD1 as D (5 bases). Trimming pared 4 bases from V and 4 bases from J, leaving 19 bases between. There are 15 residues in the CDR3. Looked up from germline, CDR1 is DFQATT and CDR2 is SNEGSKA (reference sequence). The CDR3 is CSAMTSAVGVYGYTF. CDR3 DNA sequence: TGCAGTGCTATGACCTCCGCAGTAGGGGTCTATGGCTACACCTTC.

The chain recombines TRBV9 with TRBJ2-3; weak D call: TRBD2 (5 bases). This CDR3 comprises 15 residues. Germline-derived CDR1 and CDR2 are SGDLS and YYNGEE. V was clipped by 0 bases and J by 2 bases, with 10 bases between them. The CDR3 nucleotides read TGTGCCAGCAGCGTAGGGGCTAGCCCCACAGATACGCAGTATTTT. Translation gives CASSVGASPTDTQYF.

In this sample, this clonotype turned up many times. The junction departs from the called germline gene at one end, perhaps through a read error. The gene calls are TRBV5-1 and TRBJ2-7; 12 bases line up with TRBD1. Germline V lookup: CDR1 SGHRS, CDR2 YFSETQ. CDR3 size: 14 residues. For the CDR3, the DNA is TGCGCCAGCAGCTCGGGACAGGGGGCCCTCCCTAGGGACTTC. Its protein product is CASSSGQGALPRDF. The whole variable domain, filled in from reference TRBV5-1 and TRBJ2-7, reads KAGVTQTPRYLIKTRGQQVTLSCSPISGHRSVSWYQQTPGQGLQFLFEYFSETQRNKGNFPGRFSGRQFSNSRSEMNVSTLELGDSALYLCASSSGQGALPRDFGPGTRLTVT.

The rearrangement uses TRBV28 and TRBJ1-2; weak D call: TRBD1 (5 bases). Germline V gene data show CDR1 as MDHEN and CDR2 as SYDVKM. V dropped 3 bases and J dropped 7 bases, with 9 bases sitting between them. The CDR3 has 12 amino acids. The CDR3 region is CASSFGGSGYTF. Written as DNA, the CDR3 is TGTGCCAGCAGTTTTGGGGGTTCTGGCTACACCTTC.

This clonotype was found many times. V and J are TRBV11-3 and TRBJ2-1; D is unresolved. There are 12 residues in the CDR3. Trimming shortened V by 1 base and J by 5 bases, and 3 bases separated the two germline ends. Germline V gene data show CDR1 as SGHNT and CDR2 as YENEEA. The CDR3 is CASSLGDNEQFF. The CDR3, as DNA: TGTGCCAGCAGCTTAGGGGACAATGAGCAGTTCTTC.

This chain joins TRBV7-2 and TRBJ2-3; D ambiguous. The length of the CDR3 is 13 residues. Germline CDR1 and CDR2: SGHTA and FQGNSA. Trimming pared 3 bases from V and 4 bases from J, leaving 8 bases between. The CDR3 DNA reads TGTGCCAGCAGCTTTATAAATGCAGATACGCAGTATTTT. It codes for CASSFINADTQYF.

Worth noting for this clonotype: The CDR3 does not close with the conserved phenylalanine or tryptophan, likely indicating a read error. The J gene is TRBJ1-5, the V gene TRBV6-6; TRBD1 might be the D (5 bases). V lost 6 bases, J lost 0 bases, and 9 bases lay in between. There are 14 residues in the CDR3. Germline V gives CDR1 MNHNY, CDR2 SVGAGI (reference sequence). As DNA, the CDR3 is TGTGCCAGCAGCCGACAGCCTAGCAATCAGCCCCAGCATTCT. Its protein is CASSRQPSNQPQHS.

The sample holds many counts of this clonotype. The gene calls are TRBV4-3 and TRBJ2-7; TRBD2 agrees at 9 bases. The V gene's germline CDR1 is LGHNA and CDR2 YSLEER. The CDR3 runs to 20 residues. With 0 bases clipped from V and 5 bases from J, the junction kept 20 bases outside the gene matches. The CDR3 DNA follows: TGCGCCAGCAGCCAAGATCGAAGTGGTTGGCGGGAGGGCCTTATGAACGAGCAGTACTTC. Amino acid sequence: CASSQDRSGWREGLMNEQYF.

Only a few counts were recorded for this clonotype. This chain uses TRBV14 with TRBJ1-1, with a weak D call TRBD1 (5 bases). The CDR3 has 12 residues. V shed 8 bases and J shed 9 bases, with 16 bases lying between them. Germline values: CDR1 SGHDN, CDR2 FVKESK. CDR3 in amino acids: CASSGTVNKAFF. In nucleotides, the CDR3 is TGTGCCAGCTCCGGGACGGTGAACAAAGCTTTCTTT.

This clonotype was counted only a few times. CDR3 amino acids: CASGTENSPLHF. DNA of the CDR3: TGTGCCAGCGGAACGGAAAATTCACCCCTCCACTTT. This chain uses TRBV7-9 with TRBJ1-6; D gene unclear. Trimming removed 8 bases from V and 7 bases from J, with 9 bases in between. Germline V gene data show CDR1 as SEHNR and CDR2 as FQNEAQ (reference sequence). The CDR3 has 12 amino acids.

This clonotype appeared a few times. The chain carries TRBV29-1 and TRBJ2-5; TRBD1 agrees at 7 bases. J gave up 1 base and V 6 bases, and 2 bases lay outside the gene matches. In germline, CDR1 is SQVTM, CDR2 ANQGSEA. The CDR3 contains 12 residues. CDR3 DNA: TGCAGCGTGGGACAGATCCAAGAGACCCAGTACTTC. Its protein is CSVGQIQETQYF.

This clonotype was counted between two and nine times. The J gene is TRBJ1-2, the V gene TRBV6-5; D may be TRBD1 (5 bases). V was shortened by 4 bases and J by 4 bases, with 13 bases between the two germline ends. This CDR3 has 14 amino acids. Germline CDR1 is MNHEY and CDR2 is SVGAGI. In DNA, the CDR3 is TGTGCCAGCAGTTCGGGGAGGGGCAGCTATGGCTACACCTTC. It encodes CASSSGRGSYGYTF.

This clonotype was found many times. The chain combines TRBV10-3 with TRBJ1-1; 7 bases agree with TRBD1. After removal of 6 bases from V and 1 base from J, the junction contained 8 bases not matched to a gene. CDR3 length: 15 residues. Germline V CDR1 and CDR2: ENHRY, SYGVKD. The CDR3 sequence is CAISETGTANTEAFF. CDR3 DNA: TGTGCCATCAGCGAGACGGGGACAGCGAACACTGAAGCTTTCTTT.